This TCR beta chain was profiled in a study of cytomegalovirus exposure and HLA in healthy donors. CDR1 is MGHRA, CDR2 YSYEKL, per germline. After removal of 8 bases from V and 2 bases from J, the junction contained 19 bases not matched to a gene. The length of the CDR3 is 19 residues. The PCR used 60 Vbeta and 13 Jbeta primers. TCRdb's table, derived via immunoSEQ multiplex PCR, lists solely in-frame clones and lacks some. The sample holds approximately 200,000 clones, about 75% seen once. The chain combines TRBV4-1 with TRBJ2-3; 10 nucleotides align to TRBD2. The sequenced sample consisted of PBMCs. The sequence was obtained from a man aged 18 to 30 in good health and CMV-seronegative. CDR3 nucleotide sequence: TGCGCCAGCCGCTCCCTTGGAACTAGCGGGGACTATACCACAGATACGCAGTATTTT. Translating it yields CASRSLGTSGDYTTDTQYF.